This T cell receptor (beta chain) comes out of a study of OX40 agonist ivuxolimab in advanced cancers. Study results and limitations: In general, CD8+ T cells held more expanded clones than CD4+ did, on average. Part of the nonresponder group also had normalized T-cell clonal expansion that was low. At doses 0.1 to 3.0 mg/kg, CD4+ and CD8+ clones expanded.

The V end lost 0 bases, the J end lost 7 bases, and 4 bases lay between the germline ends. Germline values: CDR1 ENHRY, CDR2 SYGVKD. The CDR3 is made up of 12 amino acids. As concerns this clone: Its specificity is unknown.

Using immunoSEQ multiplex PCR, the repertoire was profiled, and TCRdb retains in-frame clones only, with some absent. The sample has 58,000 or so clones; roughly nine tenths are singletons. The chain links TRBV10-3 to TRBJ2-1; D gene unclear. This specimen was CD4+ or CD8+ T cells sorted from blood, taken in a trial of the OX40 agonist ivuxolimab. The sequence was obtained from an adult with an advanced solid tumor such as melanoma, head and neck, liver or kidney cancer. DNA of the CDR3: TGTGCCATCAGTGAGTCTAGGAATGAGCAGTTCTTC. The encoded protein is CAISESRNEQFF.